This T cell receptor beta chain was found in a study of Ad26.COV2.S vaccination and SARS-CoV-2 variants. Whole-study context: The study gave Ad26.COV2.S intramuscularly, once or twice 56 days apart.

Study-wide findings and caveats: Measurements of TCR breadth and depth may have given underestimates of the total T cell responses. Measurement of non-spike TCR breadth gave similar results in vaccine and placebo recipients.

The V end lost 1 base, the J end lost 10 bases, and 17 bases lay between the germline ends. This CDR3 has 14 amino acids. Germline V gene sequence: CDR1 LGHDT, CDR2 YNNKEL (reference sequence). The treatment denotes: 15 to 20 received Ad26.COV2.S at low or high dose, single or two shots; several received placebo; per-sample allocation not given. It was on day 63 after the first vaccine or placebo injection that samples were taken. In this sample, this clone turned up many times. Antigen specificity is unknown. Clones were read by immunoSEQ multiplex PCR, and TCRdb kept only the in-frame ones, dropping some. The data show 400,000 to 450,000 clones, 90% seen once.

The chain couples TRBV3-1 (or the pseudogene TRBV3-2) to TRBJ2-7, with D possibly matching TRBD1 (6 bases). The origin of this receptor is a person aged 18-65 years who received the Ad26.COV2.S COVID-19 vaccine or a placebo. Sequences were derived from peripheral blood, sampled in a trial of Ad26.COV2.S vaccine versus placebo. CDR3 amino acids: CASSQVAGALVQYF. CDR3 DNA sequence: TGTGCCAGCAGCCAAGTTGCAGGGGCTCTCGTCCAGTACTTC.